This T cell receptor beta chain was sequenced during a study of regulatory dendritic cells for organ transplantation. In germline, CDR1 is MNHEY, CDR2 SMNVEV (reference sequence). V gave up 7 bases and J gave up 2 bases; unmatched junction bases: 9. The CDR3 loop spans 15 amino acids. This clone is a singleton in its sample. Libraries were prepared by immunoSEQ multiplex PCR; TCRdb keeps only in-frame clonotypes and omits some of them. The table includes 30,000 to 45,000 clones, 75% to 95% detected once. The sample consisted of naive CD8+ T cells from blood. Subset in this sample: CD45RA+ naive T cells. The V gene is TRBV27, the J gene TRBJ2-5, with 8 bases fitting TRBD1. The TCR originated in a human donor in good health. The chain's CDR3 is CASMLRQGTQETQYF. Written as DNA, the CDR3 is TGTGCCAGCATGCTGAGACAGGGGACACAAGAGACCCAGTACTTC.